This TCR beta chain was sequenced in a study of shared clonotypes between healthy human individuals (dated by TCRdb to 2019 to 2021). Some background on the complete study: A couple of women and a few men aged 18 to 49 years were included in the cohort. Blood TCR repertoires of four to six healthy adults were deeply sequenced to estimate repertoire size and the extent of clonotype sharing between individuals. To increase sequencing depth and limit assay-specific biases, TCR repertoire library preparation and sequencing were carried out by different laboratories using diverse techniques. For each donor, CD4 naive and CD4 memory were each run on three plates, CD8 naive on two plates, and CD8 memory on one plate. Leukapheresis yielded between about 0.9 and 9.5 billion PBMCs per donor. Results and caveats for the whole study, not just this receptor: Across a few donors, about 5.2% of naive CD4, roughly 3.4% of naive CD8, 2% to 2.5% of memory CD4, and roughly 0.41% of memory CD8 clonotypes were shared. Larger estimated clonotype richness was generally found for naive subsets than for memory subsets. Higher generation probabilities were observed for clonotypes shared by all four sorted-subset donors than for non-shared clonotypes. Even with the large sequencing depth, rarefaction of the sorted-subset datasets indicated that sequencing was incomplete. Pairwise subsampling led to the expectation that sequencing depth would affect the degree of clonotype sharing among donors. Because the study included only a small number of donors, the genetic and exposure-history diversity represented was limited. Sampling was limited to blood, and TCR repertoires in tissue likely differ from TCR repertoires in blood.

The donors were healthy, HIV-negative adults who had no recently reported acute infections or vaccinations. Only Caucasian adults living in Nashville, Tennessee, USA were represented among the donors. CD4+ T cells were enriched by magnetic negative selection; naive cells were then positively selected on CD45RA, and the negative fraction formed the memory subset. Blood was collected by leukapheresis, and PBMCs were isolated by Ficoll-Histopaque density gradient centrifugation and then cryopreserved in liquid nitrogen vapor phase. Purity and quantity of every magnetically sorted T cell population were checked by analytical flow cytometry. From each sorted fraction, genomic DNA was isolated and quantified by UV absorbance on a Nanodrop 2000c. There are 14 amino acids in the CDR3, from cysteine to phenylalanine inclusive. The read is trimmed to its CDR3 DNA, 42 bases read in frame from base 1. From the germline V gene, CDR1 is MGHDK and CDR2 is SYGVNS. Trimmed from V: 6 bases; trimmed from J: 5 bases; junction bases lacking a gene match: 5.

Using the deep immunoSEQ assay, TCR CDR3 regions were amplified from genomic DNA by multiplex PCR. Extracted genomic DNA from each cell subset was distributed evenly across all wells of several immunoSEQ 96-well plates, and each plate was treated as a replicate. For sorted subsets, each replicate PCR was loaded with 200 ng genomic DNA, equivalent to approximately 27,000 T cell genomes. The purified libraries were quantified using a Qubit 3.0 fluorometer, sized with a Bioanalyzer 2100, and then quantified again using the KAPA Library Quantification kit. A separate single-read 150-cycle Illumina NextSeq 550 flow cell was used to sequence each immunoSEQ 96-well plate. The authors' pipeline ran thus. Because the immunoSEQ output included only junctional sequences and no quality scores, the filtering could not be the same as the filtering used for full-length reads. Sequences were annotated with PyIR, a Python wrapper for IgBLAST v1.9, using IMGT germline references to assign V/J genes and CDR3. Any read was removed if the V/J assignment was weak (E-value above 1e-6), the CDR3 was missing, or the read contained stop codons, out-of-frame junctions, or ambiguous translated residues. V3J clonotypes were defined as sequences sharing the same inferred V gene, J gene, and CDR3 amino acid sequence. The percentage overlap between two repertoires was calculated by dividing the number of shared unique clonotypes by the size of the smaller repertoire. Repertoire richness was assessed with RTK rarefaction, the Chao1 estimator, and Recon v2.1 estimates of unobserved clonotypes. Generation probabilities for all TCRbeta clonotypes obtained by the gDNA method from a handful of donors were computed using OLGA. TCRdb took over this immuneACCESS table, retaining in-frame rearrangements with V and J assigned. Such tables are incomplete; in checked studies, under half of the missing clones stem from an unresolved V gene, and the remainder is unexplained. The V and J calls and the clone size are those of that table, but D and trimming were determined from the DNA. This sample has 2,500,000 or so clones in its table, and 85% to 95% of those were observed once. The leading ten clones occupy about 0.41% of the sample.

In regard to this clone: Its specific antigen is unknown. No clone much larger than this one lies a single base away; base qualities are absent.

The chain uses TRBV25-1 and TRBJ1-1, with 11 bases matching TRBD1. The source of this sequence is a young man in good health. Some clones in this sample may be carry-over from other donors' samples. The sample taken for sequencing was naive CD4+ T cells from PBMCs. The intended sense of this specimen's cell subset or site label: CD45RA+ positively selected. The DNA is as follows: TGTGCCAGCAGCGGGACAGGGGGAGGGACTGAAGCTTTCTTT. Translation gives CASSGTGGGTEAFF.